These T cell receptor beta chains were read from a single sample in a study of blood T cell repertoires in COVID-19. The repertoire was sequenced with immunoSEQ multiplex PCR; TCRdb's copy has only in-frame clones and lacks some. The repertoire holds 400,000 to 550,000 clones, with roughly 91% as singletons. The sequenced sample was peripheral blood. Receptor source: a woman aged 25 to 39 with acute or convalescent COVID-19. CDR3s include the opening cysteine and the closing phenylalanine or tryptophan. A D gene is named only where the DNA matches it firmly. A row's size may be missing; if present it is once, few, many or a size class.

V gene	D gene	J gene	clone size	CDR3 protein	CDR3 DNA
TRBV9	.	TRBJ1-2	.	CASSVAENYGYTF	TGTGCCAGCAGCGTAGCAGAAAACTATGGCTACACCTTC
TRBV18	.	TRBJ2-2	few	CASSPQNTRGSGELFF	TGTGCCAGCTCACCTCAAAACACACGGGGATCGGGGGAGCTGTTTTTT
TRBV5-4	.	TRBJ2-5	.	CASSLLREDSRETQYF	TGTGCCAGCAGCTTGCTTCGGGAGGACAGTCGAGAGACCCAGTACTTC
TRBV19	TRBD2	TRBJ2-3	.	CASSIDARGGRRTDTQYF	TGTGCCAGTAGTATAGACGCGAGGGGAGGGAGGAGGACAGATACGCAGTATTTT
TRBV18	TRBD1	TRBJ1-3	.	CASSQTGASGNTIYF	TGTGCCAGCTCCCAAACAGGGGCCTCTGGAAACACCATATATTTT
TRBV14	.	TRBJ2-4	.	CASSQGTENIQYF	TGTGCCAGCAGCCAAGGGACAGAAAACATTCAGTACTTC
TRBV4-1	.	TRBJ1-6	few	CASSQDRGTPWSPLHF	TGCGCCAGCAGCCAAGATAGGGGAACCCCTTGGTCACCCCTCCACTTT
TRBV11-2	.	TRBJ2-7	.	CASSLVVGGGSYEQYF	TGTGCCAGCAGCTTAGTGGTCGGCGGGGGCAGCTACGAGCAGTACTTC
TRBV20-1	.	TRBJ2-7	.	CSASRQPYEQYF	TGCAGTGCTAGTCGACAGCCCTACGAGCAGTACTTC
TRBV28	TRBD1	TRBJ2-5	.	CASSKTGGGETQYF	TGTGCCAGCAGTAAAACAGGGGGTGGGGAGACCCAGTACTTC
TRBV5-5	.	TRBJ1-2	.	CASSLDRNYGYTF	TGTGCCAGCAGCTTGGACAGGAACTATGGCTACACCTTC
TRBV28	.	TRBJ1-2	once	CASNTVSLLYGYTF	TGTGCCAGCAATACAGTGTCCCTGCTCTATGGCTACACCTTC
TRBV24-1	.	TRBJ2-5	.	CATSEYRDTKETQYF	TGTGCCACCAGTGAATACCGGGACACGAAAGAGACCCAGTACTTC
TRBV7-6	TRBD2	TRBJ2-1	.	CASSLYSLAGDEQFF	TGTGCCAGCAGCTTATATTCCTTAGCGGGGGATGAGCAGTTCTTC
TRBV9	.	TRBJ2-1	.	CASSYSGADEQFF	TGTGCCAGCAGCTATAGTGGAGCGGATGAGCAGTTCTTC
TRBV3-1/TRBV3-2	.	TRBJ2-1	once	CASSPRGGFYNEQFF	TGTGCCAGCAGCCCCAGGGGAGGGTTCTACAATGAGCAGTTCTTC
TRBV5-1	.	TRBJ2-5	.	CASSSISGETQYF	TGCGCCAGCAGCTCGATTAGCGGAGAGACCCAGTACTTC
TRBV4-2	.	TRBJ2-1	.	CASSQDLEANEQFF	TGTGCCAGCAGCCAAGATCTTGAGGCTAATGAGCAGTTCTTC
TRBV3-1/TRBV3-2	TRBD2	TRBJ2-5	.	CASSQATRLAQRGQETQYF	TGTGCCAGCAGCCAAGCTACGAGGCTAGCGCAGCGGGGCCAAGAGACCCAGTACTTC
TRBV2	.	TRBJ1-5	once	CASSVGDNQPQHF	TGTGCCAGCAGTGTAGGGGACAATCAGCCCCAGCATTTT
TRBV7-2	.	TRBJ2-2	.	CASSLNFRPTAGELFF	TGTGCCAGCAGCTTAAATTTCCGTCCGACAGCAGGGGAGCTGTTTTTT
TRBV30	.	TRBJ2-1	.	CAWSFLGWQDNEQFF	TGTGCCTGGAGTTTTTTGGGTTGGCAGGACAATGAGCAGTTCTTC
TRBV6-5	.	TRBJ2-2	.	CASGHTGYMAGELFF	TGTGCCAGCGGTCACACAGGGTACATGGCCGGGGAGCTGTTTTTT
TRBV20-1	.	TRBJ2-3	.	CSASLLADTQYF	TGCAGTGCTAGTCTCCTTGCAGATACGCAGTATTTT
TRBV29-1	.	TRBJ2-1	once	CSVKGGGIGYNEQFF	TGCAGCGTGAAAGGGGGGGGTATAGGATACAATGAGCAGTTCTTC
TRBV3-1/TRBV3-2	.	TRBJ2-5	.	CASSQPGETQYF	TGTGCCAGCAGCCAGCCCGGGGAGACCCAGTACTTC
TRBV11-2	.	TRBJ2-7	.	CASSTPLVHEQYF	TGTGCCAGCAGCACACCCCTGGTTCACGAGCAGTACTTC
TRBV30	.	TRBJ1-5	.	CAWSSPGRGQPQHF	TGTGCCTGGAGTTCCCCCGGGAGGGGACAGCCCCAGCATTTT
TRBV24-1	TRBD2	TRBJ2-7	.	CATSDSDAGVTGEQYF	TGTGCCACCAGTGATTCCGACGCGGGGGTAACAGGTGAGCAGTACTTC
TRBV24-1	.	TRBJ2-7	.	CATTVMAPYEQYF	TGTGCCACCACCGTAATGGCCCCCTACGAGCAGTACTTC
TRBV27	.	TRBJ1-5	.	CASSPRGENQPQHF	TGTGCCAGCAGTCCCCGGGGGGAAAATCAGCCCCAGCATTTT
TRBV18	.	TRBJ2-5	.	CASSPRGYQETQYF	TGTGCCAGCTCTCCCAGGGGCTACCAAGAGACCCAGTACTTC
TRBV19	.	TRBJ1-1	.	CASSIDTGGLNTEAFF	TGTGCCAGTAGTATAGACACGGGGGGCCTCAACACTGAAGCTTTCTTT
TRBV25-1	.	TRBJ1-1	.	CASGLQSNTEAFF	TGTGCCAGCGGCCTTCAGTCAAACACTGAAGCTTTCTTT
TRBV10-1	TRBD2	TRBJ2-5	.	CASSEAAGGPETQYF	TGCGCCAGCAGTGAGGCGGCGGGGGGGCCGGAGACCCAGTACTTC
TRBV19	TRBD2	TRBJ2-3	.	CASSARTSGGTDTQYF	TGTGCCAGTAGTGCCAGGACTAGCGGGGGAACAGATACGCAGTATTTT
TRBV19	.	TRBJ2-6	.	CASSIVGSSGANVLTF	TGTGCCAGTAGTATAGTGGGGAGCTCTGGGGCCAACGTCCTGACTTTC
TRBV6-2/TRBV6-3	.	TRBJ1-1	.	CASSSGIREAFF	TGTGCCAGCAGTTCAGGGATACGTGAAGCTTTCTTT